The 23 T cell receptor beta chains below come from one sample, sequenced in a study of shared T cell receptors in the human thymus. The assay was immunoSEQ multiplex PCR, and TCRdb's table has in-frame clones only and misses some. The profile shows hundreds of thousands of clones, about 95% of them singletons. Sequences were obtained from thymocytes. The receptors were sampled from a human donor.

The rearrangement links TRBV30 to TRBJ2-1, with 13 bases identical to TRBD2. Looked up from germline, CDR1 is GTSNPN and CDR2 is SVGIG (reference sequence). The CDR3 length is 19 residues. Trimming took 3 bases from V and 0 from J; bases not matched to a gene: 11. The DNA for the CDR3 is TGTGCCTGGAGGTTGGAACTAGCGGGAGGGAGAAGCTCCTACAATGAGCAGTTCTTC. This gives the protein CAWRLELAGGRSSYNEQFF.

The V gene is TRBV6-4, the J gene TRBJ2-3; D is unclear. The germline V and J ends were trimmed by 0 bases and 6 bases, with 19 bases remaining between them. This CDR3 is 17 amino acids long. Germline CDR1 is MRHNA and CDR2 is SNTAGT. In DNA form, the CDR3 reads TGTGCCAGCAGTGACTCGGAACTATCGCCCGGGTGGGATACGCAGTATTTT. Protein product: CASSDSELSPGWDTQYF.

J is TRBJ1-1 and V is TRBV27; D unclear. This CDR3 has 13 amino acids. Germline loops: CDR1 MNHEY, CDR2 SMNVEV (reference sequence). Trimming left V 0 bases short and J 8 bases short, with 10 bases between. DNA of the CDR3: TGTGCCAGCAGTTTATCCCCGAGAAGGGAAGCTTTCTTT. Residues: CASSLSPRREAFF.

This clone has just one count. V gene TRBV10-3 combines with J gene TRBJ2-1, with D tentatively TRBD1 (8 bases). The CDR3 has 17 residues. The ends were cut back, 6 bases at V and 15 bases at J, with 33 bases in the middle. Germline-derived CDR1 and CDR2 are ENHRY and SYGVKD. The DNA for the CDR3 is TGTGCCATCAGGGGGACAGGACTAGGTCCCCCTGGAGGCGGGTTGTTCTTC. This sequence encodes CAIRGTGLGPPGGGLFF.

This chain links TRBV28 with TRBJ1-5; possible D gene TRBD1, 5 bases. The CDR3 runs to 12 residues. Trimming pared 6 bases from V and 7 bases from J, leaving 10 bases between. CDR1 is MDHEN, CDR2 SYDVKM, per germline. CDR3 in amino acids: CASRGTTQPQHF. In DNA form, the CDR3 reads TGTGCCAGCAGAGGGACGACCCAGCCCCAGCATTTT.

The V gene is TRBV6-5, the J gene TRBJ2-2; TRBD1 matches 9 bases. The CDR3 totals 15 residues. Germline V gives CDR1 MNHEY, CDR2 SVGAGI. After removal of 6 bases from V and 3 bases from J, the junction contained 5 bases not matched to a gene. CDR3 loop: CASRPTGGDTGELFF. The DNA for the CDR3 is TGTGCCAGCAGGCCGACAGGGGGAGACACCGGGGAGCTGTTTTTT.

This clone was picked up one time. V and J are TRBV6-4 and TRBJ2-1; 12 bases line up with TRBD2. Germline lookup yields CDR1 MRHNA and CDR2 SNTAGT. Losses at the gene ends were 5 bases for V and 13 bases for J; bases not matched to a gene: 6. The CDR3 length is 13 residues. The CDR3 DNA reads as TGTGCCAGCAGTTCGCTAGCGGGAGGGCCACAGTTCTTC. Amino acids: CASSSLAGGPQFF.

This clone was found once. The chain recombines TRBV7-9 with TRBJ2-1; 10 bases are shared with TRBD2. This CDR3 is built from 19 residues. J gave up 1 base and V 4 bases, and 13 bases lay outside the gene matches. The germline CDR1 and CDR2 sequences are SEHNR and FQNEAQ (reference sequence). The CDR3 loop reads CASSSADPLAGGSYNEQFF. CDR3 bases: TGTGCCAGCAGCTCTGCGGACCCCTTAGCGGGAGGTTCCTACAATGAGCAGTTCTTC.

V gene TRBV6-6 combines with J gene TRBJ2-5; D might be TRBD2 (7 bases). This CDR3 is 15 amino acids long. V was pared by 7 bases and J by 5 bases, with 20 bases between. CDR1 and CDR2 from the germline V gene are MNHNY and SVGAGI (reference sequence). Here the CDR3 reads CASKSGRGGFETQYF. CDR3 coding DNA: TGTGCCAGCAAGAGTGGGAGGGGGGGTTTTGAGACCCAGTACTTC.

The chain has TRBV18 and TRBJ2-1, with 8 bases identical to TRBD2. V was pared by 2 bases and J by 6 bases, with 9 bases of the junction left unmatched. The CDR3 has 16 amino acids. Per the germline V gene, CDR1 is KGHSH and CDR2 is LQKENI. The CDR3: CASSPGDGRAGNEQFF. In DNA form, the CDR3 reads TGTGCCAGCTCACCAGGGGACGGGAGGGCCGGCAATGAGCAGTTCTTC.

This clone was seen only once. CDR3 sequence: CASSFVPGTPPNYEQYF. The CDR3 nucleotides are TGTGCCAGCAGCTTCGTACCTGGGACTCCTCCCAACTACGAGCAGTACTTC. The chain is built from TRBV5-5 and TRBJ2-7, with D possibly matching TRBD2 (6 bases). CDR1 and CDR2 from the germline V gene are SGHKS and YYEKEE (reference sequence). V lost 2 bases and J 3 bases, leaving 21 bases between the germline ends. This CDR3 has 17 residues.

This clone was counted a single time. V gene TRBV6-5 combines with J gene TRBJ2-7, with TRBD2 identical over 7 bases. Trimming took 3 bases from V and 3 from J; bases not matched to a gene: 11. CDR3 length: 16 residues. Germline CDR1 and CDR2: MNHEY and SVGAGI. Here the CDR3 reads CASSYARLAAGYEQYF. In DNA form, the CDR3 reads TGTGCCAGCAGTTATGCCCGTCTAGCGGCCGGCTACGAGCAGTACTTC.

V is TRBV28 and J is TRBJ2-5; TRBD1 is a possible D gene (6 bases). V was pared by 5 bases and J by 6 bases, with 19 bases between. The CDR3 length is 15 residues. CDR1 is MDHEN, CDR2 SYDVKM, per germline. The CDR3 DNA reads as TGTGCCAGCAGTCCTGACAGGTCAGGGCGTAAGACCCAGTACTTC. Its protein product is CASSPDRSGRKTQYF.

This clone is a singleton in its sample. J is TRBJ2-3 and V is TRBV28; D possibly matches TRBD1 or TRBD2 (7 bases each). The CDR3 length is 14 residues. V was pared by 7 bases and J by 4 bases, with 15 bases between. The germline V gene encodes CDR1 MDHEN and CDR2 SYDVKM. The CDR3 is CASTGGAHPDTQYF. The DNA of the CDR3 is TGTGCCAGCACAGGGGGGGCGCACCCAGATACGCAGTATTTT.

J is TRBJ2-1 and V is TRBV6-6; a weak D match, TRBD1 (6 bases). This CDR3 is 13 amino acids long. V was trimmed by 6 bases and J by 4 bases, leaving 10 bases between them. CDR1 is MNHNY, CDR2 SVGAGI, per germline (reference sequence). CDR3 in amino acids: CASSPGQYNEQFF. In nucleotides, the CDR3 is TGTGCCAGCAGCCCCGGACAGTACAATGAGCAGTTCTTC.

This chain links TRBV7-9 with TRBJ2-2, with 9 bases identical to TRBD2. J gave up 1 base and V 2 bases, and 11 bases lay outside the gene matches. The CDR3 runs to 19 residues. CDR1 is SEHNR, CDR2 FQNEAQ, per germline (reference sequence). The CDR3 DNA reads TGTGCCAGCAGCTTAAAAAGGCGGGAGGGTCCTCTGAACACCGGGGAGCTGTTTTTT. This sequence encodes CASSLKRREGPLNTGELFF.

CDR3 residues: CASTLRAGGYGYTF. The CDR3 region has the DNA TGTGCCAGCACCCTTCGGGCAGGGGGCTATGGCTACACCTTC. The V gene is TRBV27, the J gene TRBJ1-2; TRBD1 agrees at 7 bases. This CDR3 contains 14 residues. V dropped 7 bases and J dropped 4; count of bases not matched to a gene: 9. Germline CDR1 is MNHEY and CDR2 is SMNVEV (reference sequence).

The chain joins TRBV28 to TRBJ1-4; D not certain. Trimming cost V 6 bases and J 0 bases, with 14 bases left between them. Germline V gene sequence: CDR1 MDHEN, CDR2 SYDVKM. The length of the CDR3 is 16 residues. The CDR3 DNA sequence: TGTGCCAGCAGCACGCGGACGGACTCAACTAATGAAAAACTGTTTTTT. Its protein is CASSTRTDSTNEKLFF. Drawing the rest from reference TRBV28 and TRBJ1-4, the complete variable domain is DVKVTQSSRYLVKRTGEKVFLECVQDMDHENMFWYRQDPGLGLRLIYFSYDVKMKEKGDIPEGYSVSREKKERFSLILESASTNQTSMYLCASSTRTDSTNEKLFFGSGTQLSVL.

The chain employs TRBV28 and TRBJ2-7; D may be TRBD2 (7 bases). The CDR3 contains 17 residues. Deletions cut 1 base from V and 2 bases from J, with 18 bases between. Germline V lookup: CDR1 MDHEN, CDR2 SYDVKM. The CDR3, as DNA: TGTGCCAGCAGTTTATTCCGACTAGCCGGGGGCCCCTACGAGCAGTACTTC. It is translated as CASSLFRLAGGPYEQYF. Looking up the rest from reference TRBV28 and TRBJ2-7 gives the full variable domain: DVKVTQSSRYLVKRTGEKVFLECVQDMDHENMFWYRQDPGLGLRLIYFSYDVKMKEKGDIPEGYSVSREKKERFSLILESASTNQTSMYLCASSLFRLAGGPYEQYFGPGTRLTVT.

The genes are TRBV4-1 and TRBJ2-1, with D possibly being TRBD1 (5 bases). The CDR3 is made up of 15 amino acids. Germline-derived CDR1 and CDR2 are MGHRA and YSYEKL. V dropped 3 bases and J dropped 10 bases, with 19 bases sitting between them. The CDR3 region has the DNA TGCGCCAGCAGCCAGGCAAACAGGAACCTACAGGAGCAGTTCTTC. It yields the protein CASSQANRNLQEQFF.

The chain is built from TRBV29-1 and TRBJ2-1, with TRBD1 matching 7 bases. The CDR3 has 14 amino acids. After removal of 8 bases from V and 4 bases from J, the junction contained 11 bases not matched to a gene. In germline, CDR1 is SQVTM, CDR2 ANQGSEA. Written as DNA, the CDR3 is TGCAGCCCCACCGACAGGGTAGGGTACAATGAGCAGTTCTTC. It encodes CSPTDRVGYNEQFF.

CDR3 loop: CAWSVRLAGELAKNIQYF. Written as DNA, the CDR3 is TGTGCCTGGAGTGTAAGACTAGCGGGAGAACTAGCCAAAAACATTCAGTACTTC. The chain joins TRBV30 to TRBJ2-4, with TRBD2 matching over 12 bases. J was trimmed by 0 bases and V by 0 bases; bases with no gene match: 6. This CDR3 region has 18 residues. The germline gives CDR1 GTSNPN, CDR2 SVGIG (reference sequence).

The rearrangement uses TRBV30 and TRBJ1-2, with 12 bases that match TRBD1. Germline CDR1 and CDR2: GTSNPN and SVGIG (reference sequence). CDR3 length: 16 amino acids. V lost 3 bases, J lost 2 bases, and 7 bases stayed unmatched. CDR3 sequence reads: CAWRGDRGPSNYGYTF. The DNA of the CDR3 is TGTGCCTGGAGGGGGGACAGGGGGCCTTCGAACTATGGCTACACCTTC.